This T cell receptor (beta chain) was recovered during a study of blood T cell repertoires in COVID-19. Across the study: Acute-phase and convalescent COVID-19 samples originated in the United States, Italy and Spain. The cDNA or gDNA used as material had been derived from T cells, B-cell-depleted T cells, or PBMCs.

V was pared by 5 bases and J by 3 bases, with 4 bases of the junction left unmatched. This CDR3 comprises 13 residues. The germline CDR1 and CDR2 sequences are SGHDT and YYEEEE. Sequencing was performed with immunoSEQ multiplex PCR; in TCRdb, only in-frame clones are kept and a portion is missing. The sample has tens of thousands of clones, 60% to 85% seen once. In Seattle, patients joined the study during active infection and were tracked longitudinally. This sequence joins TRBV5-6 and TRBJ1-2; TRBD1 matches at 7 bases. Sequencing used peripheral blood. This receptor was identified in a man aged 25 to 40 with COVID-19, enrolled during active disease. This CDR3 is CASSQTGDYGYTF. DNA of the CDR3: TGTGCCAGCAGTCAAACAGGGGACTATGGCTACACCTTC. Full variable domain (outside the CDR3, taken from reference TRBV5-6 and TRBJ1-2): DAGVTQSPTHLIKTRGQQVTLRCSPKSGHDTVSWYQQALGQGPQFIFQYYEEEERQRGNFPDRFSGHQFPNYSSELNVNALLLGDSALYLCASSQTGDYGYTFGSGTRLTVV.